What follows describes a single T cell receptor beta chain. TCRdb called the 5' RACE reads again in MiXCR, with one record for every CDR3 protein. The table includes about 96,000 distinct CDR3 sequences, approximately 15% detected once. The entry originates in a study of T cells of healthy individuals. The receptor was derived from a human donor in good health.

CDR3 amino acids: CASSTISPERGELFF. The CDR3, as DNA: TGTGCCAGTAGTACAATTAGTCCCGAGCGGGGGGAGCTGTTTTTT. The genes are TRBV19 and TRBJ2-2, with D maybe TRBD2 (5 bases). The V gene's germline CDR1 is LNHDA and CDR2 SQIVND (reference sequence). The CDR3 runs to 15 residues. The V and J ends lost 4 bases and 8 bases respectively, with 17 bases between them.